The clone carrying this T cell receptor (beta chain) occurred a few times. The sample comes from a study of blood T cells in healthy people across ages. At least 6.5 million PBMCs were isolated per sample. Germline V gene lookup returns CDR1 SGHRS and CDR2 YFSETQ. V lost 3 bases and J lost 2, with 11 bases in between. The CDR3 contains 14 residues. It was with a sample-barcoded 5' primer and a J-beta primer mix that a second PCR of about 7 to 12 cycles was run. TCRdb called the 5' RACE reads again in MiXCR, with one record for every CDR3 protein. The sample shows about 1 million distinct CDR3 sequences, 45% of them seen only once.

The TCR originated in a woman between 55 and 75 years old in good health. The chain joins TRBV5-1 to TRBJ1-1, with a tentative D call TRBD1 (6 bases). The sequencing sample was made of blood. DNA of the CDR3: TGCGCCAGCAGCTCCGGGACAATTAACACTGAAGCTTTCTTT. It translates to CASSSGTINTEAFF.